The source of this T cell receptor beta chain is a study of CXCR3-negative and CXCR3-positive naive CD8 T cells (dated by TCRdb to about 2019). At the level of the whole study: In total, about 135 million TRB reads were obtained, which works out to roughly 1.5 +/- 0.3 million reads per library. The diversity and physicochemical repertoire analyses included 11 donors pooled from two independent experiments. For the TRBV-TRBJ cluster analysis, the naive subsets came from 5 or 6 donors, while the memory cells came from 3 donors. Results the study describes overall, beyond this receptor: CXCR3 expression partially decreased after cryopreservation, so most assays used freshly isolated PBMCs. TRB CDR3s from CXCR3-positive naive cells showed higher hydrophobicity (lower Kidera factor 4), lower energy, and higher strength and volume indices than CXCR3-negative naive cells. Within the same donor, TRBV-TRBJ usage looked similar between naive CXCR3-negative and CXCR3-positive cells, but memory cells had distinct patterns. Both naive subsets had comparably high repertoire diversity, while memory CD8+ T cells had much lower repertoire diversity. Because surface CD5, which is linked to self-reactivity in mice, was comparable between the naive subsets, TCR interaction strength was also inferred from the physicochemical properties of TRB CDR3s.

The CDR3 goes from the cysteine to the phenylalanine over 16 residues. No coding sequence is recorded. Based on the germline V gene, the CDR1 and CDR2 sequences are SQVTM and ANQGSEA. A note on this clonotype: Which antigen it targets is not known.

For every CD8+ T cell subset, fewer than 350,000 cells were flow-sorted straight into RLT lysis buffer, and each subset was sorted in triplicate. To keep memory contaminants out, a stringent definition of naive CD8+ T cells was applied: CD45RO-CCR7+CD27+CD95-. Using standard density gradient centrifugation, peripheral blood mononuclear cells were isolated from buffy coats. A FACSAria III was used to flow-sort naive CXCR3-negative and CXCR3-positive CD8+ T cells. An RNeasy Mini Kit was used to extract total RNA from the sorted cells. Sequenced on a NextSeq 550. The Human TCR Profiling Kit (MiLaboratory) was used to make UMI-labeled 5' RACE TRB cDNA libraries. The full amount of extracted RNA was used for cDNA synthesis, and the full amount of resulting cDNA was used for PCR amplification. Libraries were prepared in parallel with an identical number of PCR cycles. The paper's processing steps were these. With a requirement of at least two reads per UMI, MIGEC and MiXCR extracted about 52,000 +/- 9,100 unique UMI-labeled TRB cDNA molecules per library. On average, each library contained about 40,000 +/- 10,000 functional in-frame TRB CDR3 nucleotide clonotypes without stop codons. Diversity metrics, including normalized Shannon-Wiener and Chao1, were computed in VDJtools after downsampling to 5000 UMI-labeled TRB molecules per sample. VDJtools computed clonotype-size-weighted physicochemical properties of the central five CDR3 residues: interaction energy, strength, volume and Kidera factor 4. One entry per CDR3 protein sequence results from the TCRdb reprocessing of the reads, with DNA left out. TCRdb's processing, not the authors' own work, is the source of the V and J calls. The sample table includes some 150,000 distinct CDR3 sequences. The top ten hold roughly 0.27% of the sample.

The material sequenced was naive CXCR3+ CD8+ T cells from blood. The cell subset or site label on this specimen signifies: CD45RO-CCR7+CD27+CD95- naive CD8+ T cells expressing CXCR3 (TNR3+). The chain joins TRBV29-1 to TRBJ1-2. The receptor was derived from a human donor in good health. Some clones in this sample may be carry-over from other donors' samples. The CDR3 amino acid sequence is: CSVEGSPTSAYYGYTF.